A single sample is the source of the 18 T cell receptor beta chains below, sequenced in a study of a mutant IDH1 vaccine in newly diagnosed glioma. TCRdb's copy holds only in-frame clones and misses some; the assay was immunoSEQ multiplex PCR. The repertoire holds about 36,000 clones, with under 90% as singletons. The time point here: week 11, during vaccination. The content of each vaccine dose was 300 ug of mutant IDH1 20-mer peptide, and topical imiquimod accompanied it. These receptors are not linked to any known antigen. The sample was peripheral blood mononuclear cells (PBMCs), taken from a glioma patient whose treatment included an IDH1 peptide vaccine. The receptors derive from a woman aged 30 to 39 with glioma. Some clones in this sample may be carry-over from other donors' samples.

This clone was recorded only once. The gene calls are TRBV6-6 and TRBJ1-5; D is perhaps TRBD1 (6 bases). This CDR3 is built from 15 residues. Trimming cost V 7 bases and J 3 bases, with 16 bases left between them. The V gene's germline CDR1 is MNHNY and CDR2 SVGAGI (reference sequence). CDR3 nucleotides: TGTGCCAGCACCGGAAACAGGGCGAACAATCAGCCCCAGCATTTT. It encodes CASTGNRANNQPQHF.

This clone was picked up one time. This chain links TRBV15 with TRBJ1-1; perhaps TRBD1 as D (5 bases). Germline V gene lookup returns CDR1 LNHNV and CDR2 YYDKDF (reference sequence). V was clipped by 2 bases and J by 4 bases, with 11 bases between them. The CDR3 consists of 14 residues. The CDR3 bases are TGTGCCACCAGCAGATCGTTCGGGGGCACTGAAGCTTTCTTT. Protein sequence: CATSRSFGGTEAFF.

The rearrangement uses TRBV19 and TRBJ2-7, with D hard to call. This CDR3 comprises 12 residues. Germline CDR1 and CDR2: LNHDA and SQIVND (reference sequence). V lost 8 bases and J lost 6, with 14 bases in between. CDR3 in DNA: TGTGCCAGTGGACCGTTTCTAGGCGAGCAGTACTTC. Translation: CASGPFLGEQYF.

The chain employs TRBV30 and TRBJ1-1, with D possibly being TRBD1 (5 bases). The germline gives CDR1 GTSNPN, CDR2 SVGIG (reference sequence). V lost 2 bases, J lost 3 bases, and 19 bases lay in between. The CDR3 runs to 16 residues. CDR3 bases: TGTGCCTGGAGTTTCCAGGGTATTAGGTTGGACACTGAAGCTTTCTTT. It yields the protein CAWSFQGIRLDTEAFF.

This clone came up a few times. V gene TRBV6-1 combines with J gene TRBJ1-1; TRBD1 aligns across 9 bases. CDR1 is MNHNS and CDR2 is SASEGT in the germline V gene. The length of the CDR3 is 14 residues. V trimming: 4 bases; J trimming: 5 bases; junction bases outside the gene matches: 5. The CDR3 bases are TGTGCCAGCAGTGTGGGACAGGGAAGGACTGAAGCTTTCTTT. It specifies CASSVGQGRTEAFF.

This chain connects TRBV6-4 to TRBJ2-3; no definite D call. From germline, CDR1 is MRHNA and CDR2 SNTAGT. Trimming stripped 3 bases from V and 2 bases from J, with 12 bases between. There are 15 residues in the CDR3. In DNA form, the CDR3 reads TGTGCCAGCAGTGAGGGCTGGGGATACACAGATACGCAGTATTTT. Residues: CASSEGWGYTDTQYF.

This rearrangement joins TRBV19 to TRBJ1-5; 8 positions match TRBD1. The germline CDR1 and CDR2 sequences are LNHDA and SQIVND (reference sequence). This CDR3 region has 12 residues. The CDR3 region is CGSRGPNQPQHF. In DNA form, the CDR3 reads TGTGGTTCCAGGGGGCCGAATCAGCCCCAGCATTTT.

This clone occurred a few times. V usage is TRBV6-1 and J usage is TRBJ2-1; 11 bases fit TRBD2. Germline V gives CDR1 MNHNS, CDR2 SASEGT. The CDR3 loop spans 15 amino acids. V dropped 4 bases and J dropped 5; count of bases not matched to a gene: 4. This CDR3 reads CASSGGTSGHNEQFF. The CDR3 DNA follows: TGTGCCAGCAGTGGCGGGACTAGCGGACACAATGAGCAGTTCTTC.

The chain employs TRBV29-1 and TRBJ2-1; 9 positions match TRBD1. Germline V CDR1 and CDR2: SQVTM, ANQGSEA. This CDR3 is built from 14 residues. J gave up 6 bases and V 7 bases, and 10 bases lay outside the gene matches. The CDR3 loop reads CSGAGTGRVNEQFF. CDR3 DNA sequence: TGCAGCGGCGCCGGGACAGGGAGGGTCAATGAGCAGTTCTTC.

This chain links TRBV29-1 with TRBJ1-2; D might be TRBD1 (6 bases). Germline V lookup: CDR1 SQVTM, CDR2 ANQGSEA. The CDR3 has 16 amino acids. Trimming cost V 8 bases and J 2 bases, with 24 bases left between them. CDR3 residues: CSFYGGPGSLNYGYTF. The CDR3 DNA reads TGCAGCTTCTACGGGGGCCCAGGGTCTCTAAACTATGGCTACACCTTC.

The V call is TRBV7-3, the J call TRBJ2-1, with TRBD2 matching over 9 bases. CDR3 length: 16 residues. The ends lost 5 bases at V and 6 bases at J; junction bases unmatched: 11. Germline V CDR1 and CDR2: SGHTA, FQGTGA. The CDR3 loop is CASSPGASGIINEQFF. Here the CDR3 DNA reads TGTGCCAGCAGCCCTGGAGCTAGCGGGATAATCAATGAGCAGTTCTTC.

The chain carries TRBV27 and TRBJ1-2, with TRBD1 as a possible D gene (5 bases). The CDR3 spans 15 residues. Germline V gene sequence: CDR1 MNHEY, CDR2 SMNVEV (reference sequence). V lost 2 bases and J 6 bases, leaving 16 bases between the germline ends. CDR3 DNA: TGTGCCAGCAGTTTAACCCCGGGGACCAACCATGGCTACACCTTC. This encodes CASSLTPGTNHGYTF.

This chain joins TRBV7-8 and TRBJ1-1, with D uncertain. This CDR3 is built from 13 residues. CDR1 and CDR2 from the germline V gene are SGHVS and FQNEAQ. Trimming removed 1 base from V and 1 base from J, with 4 bases in between. The CDR3 reads CASSLVRNTEAFF. CDR3 nucleotide sequence: TGTGCCAGCAGCTTAGTTCGGAACACTGAAGCTTTCTTT. The full variable domain, completed using reference TRBV7-8 and TRBJ1-1, is GAGVSQSPRYKVAKRGQDVALRCDPISGHVSLFWYQQALGQGPEFLTYFQNEAQLDKSGLPSDRFFAERPEGSVSTLKIQRTQQEDSAVYLCASSLVRNTEAFFGQGTRLTVV.

The V call is TRBV6-1, the J call TRBJ2-7; no firm D call. The germline CDR1 and CDR2 sequences are MNHNS and SASEGT. V was shortened by 1 base and J by 4 bases, with 8 bases between the two germline ends. CDR3 length: 13 residues. CDR3 DNA sequence: TGTGCCAGCAGTGAAGTAGAAGGGTACGAGCAGTACTTC. Encoded protein: CASSEVEGYEQYF.

The CDR3 DNA reads TGTGCCTGGAGGGTTGCAGGGGACTTCTCTGGAAACACCATATATTTT. Amino acid sequence: CAWRVAGDFSGNTIYF. The rearrangement uses TRBV30 and TRBJ1-3; D perhaps matches TRBD1 (6 bases). Trimming removed 3 bases from V and 0 bases from J, with 15 bases in between. Germline-derived CDR1 and CDR2 are GTSNPN and SVGIG (reference sequence). The CDR3 is made up of 16 amino acids.

This rearrangement joins TRBV29-1 to TRBJ2-7; a weak D match, TRBD1 (5 bases). With 4 bases removed from V and 3 bases from J, the gap between germline ends came to 16 bases. CDR3 length: 14 residues. Germline V CDR1 and CDR2: SQVTM, ANQGSEA. CDR3 sequence (DNA): TGCAGCGTTGCCCAGGGCCTCTCCAGCTACGAGCAGTACTTC. Translation: CSVAQGLSSYEQYF.

The table lists this clone with a count of one. This sequence joins TRBV5-1 and TRBJ1-1; tentative D call: TRBD1 (5 bases). With 4 bases removed from V and 3 bases from J, the gap between germline ends came to 19 bases. CDR1 is SGHRS, CDR2 YFSETQ, per germline. This CDR3 has 16 amino acids. The CDR3 DNA is TGCGCCAGCAGCCGGGGGGGAGTGGGTACGGACACTGAAGCTTTCTTT. Protein: CASSRGGVGTDTEAFF.

In this sample, this clone turned up once. This chain joins TRBV19 and TRBJ1-2; TRBD1 is a possible D gene (6 bases). CDR3 size: 15 residues. Germline V gives CDR1 LNHDA, CDR2 SQIVND (reference sequence). V lost 4 bases to trimming and J lost 0 bases, with 12 bases between them. CDR3 in amino acids: CASSSTGPANYGYTF. The CDR3 DNA reads as TGTGCCAGTAGTAGCACAGGGCCGGCTAACTATGGCTACACCTTC.